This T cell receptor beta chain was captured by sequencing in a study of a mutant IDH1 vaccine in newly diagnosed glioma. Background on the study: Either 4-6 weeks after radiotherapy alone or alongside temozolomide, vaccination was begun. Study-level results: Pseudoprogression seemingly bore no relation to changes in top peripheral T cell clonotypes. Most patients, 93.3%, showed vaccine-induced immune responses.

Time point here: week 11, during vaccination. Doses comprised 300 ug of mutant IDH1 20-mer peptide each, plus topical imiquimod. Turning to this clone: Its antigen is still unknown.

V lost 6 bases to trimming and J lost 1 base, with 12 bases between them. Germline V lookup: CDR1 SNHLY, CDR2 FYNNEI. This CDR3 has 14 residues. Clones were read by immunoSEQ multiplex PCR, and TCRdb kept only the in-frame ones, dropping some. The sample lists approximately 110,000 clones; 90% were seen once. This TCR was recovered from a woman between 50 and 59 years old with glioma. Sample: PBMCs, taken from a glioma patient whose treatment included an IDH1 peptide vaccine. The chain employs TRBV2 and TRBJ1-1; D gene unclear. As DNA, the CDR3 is TGTGCCAGCAGGGCGGGCCGAGGGAACACTGAAGCTTTCTTT. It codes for CASRAGRGNTEAFF. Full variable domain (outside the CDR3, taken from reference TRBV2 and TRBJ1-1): EPEVTQTPSHQVTQMGQEVILRCVPISNHLYFYWYRQILGQKVEFLVSFYNNEISEKSEIFDDQFSVERPDGSNFTLKIRSTKLEDSAMYFCASRAGRGNTEAFFGQGTRLTVV.